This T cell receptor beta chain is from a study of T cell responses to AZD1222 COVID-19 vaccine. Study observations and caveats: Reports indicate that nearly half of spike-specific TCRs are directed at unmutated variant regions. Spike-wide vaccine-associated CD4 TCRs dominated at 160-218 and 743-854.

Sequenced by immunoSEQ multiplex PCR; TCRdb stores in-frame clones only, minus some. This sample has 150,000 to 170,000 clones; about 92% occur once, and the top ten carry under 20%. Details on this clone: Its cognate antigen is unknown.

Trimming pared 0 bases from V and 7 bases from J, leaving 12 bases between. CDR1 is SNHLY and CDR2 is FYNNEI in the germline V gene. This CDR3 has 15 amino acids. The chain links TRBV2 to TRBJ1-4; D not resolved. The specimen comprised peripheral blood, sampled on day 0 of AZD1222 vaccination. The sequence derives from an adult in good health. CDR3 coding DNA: TGTGCCAGCAGTGAAGCGTTCCAGGCGGTTGAAAAACTGTTTTTT. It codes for CASSEAFQAVEKLFF.